One sample yielded the 8 T cell receptor beta chains listed below, sequenced in a study of vaccination and CD4 T cells after COVID-19. CD4+ T cells that had been cultured provided DNA sequenced with the Oncomine TCR Beta short-read assay. TCRdb re-analysed the PCR reads in MiXCR, keeping a single row per CDR3 protein. The sample carries about 17,000 distinct CDR3 sequences, roughly 51% recorded once. As to treatment: approximately 11-day PBMC culture with coronavirus spike peptide pools or control peptides (ViraFEST assay). These receptors lack a known antigen. Input material: CD4+ T cells from blood, cultured in vitro. These receptors all come from a human donor who had recovered from COVID-19.

CDR3 DNA: TGTGCCAGCCGAGAGTCCGGGACAGGGAAAAACAATGAGCAGTTCTTC. Its translation: CASRESGTGKNNEQFF. The rearrangement joins TRBV7-8 to TRBJ2-1; 9 bases map to TRBD1. Germline values: CDR1 SGHVS, CDR2 FQNEAQ. This CDR3 has 16 residues. Trimming removed 8 bases from V and 5 bases from J; junction bases left unmatched: 13.

This chain links TRBV4-1 with TRBJ2-7; D perhaps matches TRBD1 (6 bases). V was cut by 3 bases and J by 0 bases, with 18 bases left in between. This CDR3 contains 17 residues. The germline V gene has CDR1 MGHRA and CDR2 YSYEKL. CDR3: CASSHGGIGGPSYEQYF. The CDR3 DNA reads as TGCGCCAGCAGCCACGGCGGCATAGGGGGTCCCTCCTACGAGCAGTACTTC.

The chain employs TRBV20-1 and TRBJ2-3; TRBD2 matches at 12 bases. The CDR3 is 16 residues long. The ends lost 0 bases at V and 2 bases at J; junction bases unmatched: 3. Germline V gives CDR1 DFQATT, CDR2 SNEGSKA (reference sequence). CDR3 coding DNA: TGCAGTGCTAGAGATGGACTAGCGGGGAACACAGATACGCAGTATTTT. Translating it yields CSARDGLAGNTDTQYF.

The gene calls are TRBV21-1 and TRBJ2-3. TRBV21-1 is annotated as a pseudogene. The CDR3 extends over 18 amino acids. This CDR3 reads CASSTAGLTEACTDTQYF. Written as DNA, the CDR3 is TGTGCCAGCAGCACGGCAGGCCTTACAGAAGCCTGCACAGATACGCAGTATTTT.

This clonotype has only a few counts. This chain joins TRBV6-5 and TRBJ2-1, with 7 bases matching TRBD1. Germline-derived CDR1 and CDR2 are MNHEY and SVGAGI. V lost 2 bases to trimming and J lost 0 bases; unmatched junction nucleotides: 13. CDR3 length: 19 amino acids. CDR3 amino acids: CASSYMNWGQRSSYNEQFF. In DNA, the CDR3 is TGTGCCAGCAGTTACATGAACTGGGGACAGAGGAGCTCCTACAATGAGCAGTTCTTC.

In this sample, this clonotype turned up once. This chain links TRBV20-1 with TRBJ2-1; D may match TRBD1 or TRBD2 (6 bases each). This CDR3 is built from 15 residues. Between the trimmed V and J ends, which lost 5 bases and 6 bases, there was a span of 20 bases. CDR1 DFQATT and CDR2 SNEGSKA come from the germline V gene (reference sequence). CDR3 DNA sequence: TGCAGTGCTTCTCCTATGAGGGGGGAGTTCAATGAGCAGTTCTTC. Its protein product is CSASPMRGEFNEQFF.

The rearrangement joins TRBV20-1 to TRBJ1-4; D gene unclear. This CDR3 is 13 amino acids long. V was cut by 5 bases and J by 5 bases, with 12 bases left in between. Germline V gives CDR1 DFQATT, CDR2 SNEGSKA (reference sequence). DNA of the CDR3: TGCAGTGCTCCTGACCTTAGCAATGAAAAACTGTTTTTT. Amino acid sequence: CSAPDLSNEKLFF.

The rearrangement links TRBV6-5 to TRBJ1-1; no firm D call. Trimming took off 2 bases at V and 2 bases at J, with 6 bases between the two ends. The CDR3 runs 13 residues. CDR1 MNHEY and CDR2 SVGAGI come from the germline V gene. The DNA of the CDR3 is TGTGCCAGCAGTTACCGACCAAACACTGAAGCTTTCTTT. Translated: CASSYRPNTEAFF.